These 20 T cell receptor beta chains were all obtained from the same sample, sequenced in a study of T cell repertoires in cytomegalovirus infection. TCRdb independently ran MiXCR on the reads; one entry per CDR3 protein. The data hold approximately 250,000 distinct CDR3 sequences, with roughly 22% observed a single time. Sample: CD8+ T cells from PBMCs. These receptors all stem from a human donor in good health (CMV status not recorded). Some clones in this sample may be carry-over from other donors' samples.

The sample holds a few counts of this clonotype. This chain links TRBV13 with TRBJ1-5, with 8 bases that match TRBD1. Germline-derived CDR1 and CDR2 are PRHDT and FYEKMQ (reference sequence). J was trimmed by 4 bases and V by 0 bases; bases with no gene match: 5. The CDR3 runs 16 residues. CDR3 DNA: TGTGCCAGCAGCTTAGGAGGGCAGGGGGCTAATCAGCCCCAGCATTTT. This sequence encodes CASSLGGQGANQPQHF.

This clonotype was counted between two and nine times. The genes are TRBV20-1 and TRBJ2-2; D remains ambiguous. From germline, CDR1 is DFQATT and CDR2 SNEGSKA (reference sequence). Trimming took 3 bases from V and 4 from J, leaving 6 bases between them. The CDR3 sequence is 12 residues long. CDR3 residues: CSARSSTGELFF. CDR3 coding DNA: TGCAGTGCTAGGTCTAGCACCGGGGAGCTGTTTTTT.

The rearrangement joins TRBV2 to TRBJ2-7; D not resolved. This CDR3 comprises 14 residues. The V end lost 5 bases, the J end lost 0 bases, and 11 bases lay between the germline ends. CDR1 and CDR2 from the germline V gene are SNHLY and FYNNEI. In DNA, the CDR3 is TGTGCCAGCAGTCCCCTGGGCGGCTCCTACGAGCAGTACTTC. Protein: CASSPLGGSYEQYF.

In this sample, this clonotype turned up a few times. V is TRBV9 and J is TRBJ2-3; D not certain. V was clipped by 4 bases and J by 6 bases, with 18 bases between them. The germline gives CDR1 SGDLS, CDR2 YYNGEE. The length of the CDR3 is 15 residues. DNA for the CDR3: TGTGCCAGCAGCACCTGGACGGACCCCGGCGATACGCAGTATTTT. Its protein is CASSTWTDPGDTQYF.

The chain couples TRBV29-1 to TRBJ2-3; D might be TRBD1 (5 bases). Germline CDR1 and CDR2: SQVTM and ANQGSEA. CDR3 length: 14 amino acids. Trimming cost V 1 base and J 2 bases, with 10 bases left between them. Written as DNA, the CDR3 is TGCAGCGTTGAAGGGGGCAGCCTCACAGATACGCAGTATTTT. Translated: CSVEGGSLTDTQYF.

The chain couples TRBV5-1 to TRBJ2-7; 9 positions agree with TRBD1. The J segment lost 1 base and the V segment lost 4 bases, leaving 6 bases of the junction unmatched. The CDR3 consists of 15 residues. Per germline, CDR1 SGHRS and CDR2 YFSETQ. The CDR3 loop is CASSPRTGVSYEQYF. The CDR3 nucleotides are TGCGCCAGCAGCCCAAGGACAGGGGTATCCTACGAGCAGTACTTC.

The sample holds many counts of this clonotype. The rearrangement joins TRBV28 to TRBJ2-5; 12 positions agree with TRBD1. The germline V gene has CDR1 MDHEN and CDR2 SYDVKM. The CDR3 totals 13 residues. The trim removed 11 bases at V and 5 bases at J, leaving 6 bases unmatched. The CDR3 DNA sequence: TGTGCCTCCGGGGACAGGGGGCTGGAGACCCAGTACTTC. This codes for CASGDRGLETQYF.

This chain connects TRBV6-5 to TRBJ1-6; 10 bases map to TRBD1. The germline gives CDR1 MNHEY, CDR2 SVGAGI. The CDR3 totals 16 residues. V shed 5 bases, J shed 7 bases, and the junction held 8 bases outside the gene matches. The DNA for the CDR3 is TGTGCCAGCAGTAAGGGACAGGGGTTTAAGAATTCACCCCTCCACTTT. Translated, it gives CASSKGQGFKNSPLHF.

In its sample, this clonotype was seen many times. J is TRBJ1-1 and V is TRBV6-1; D not certain. Trimming removed 5 bases at V and 2 bases at J, with 12 bases between. Germline CDR1 is MNHNS and CDR2 is SASEGT. The CDR3 has 14 residues. The CDR3: CASSFSAENTEAFF. The CDR3 region has the DNA TGTGCCAGCAGTTTCTCAGCCGAAAACACTGAAGCTTTCTTT.

This clonotype was observed at least ten times. J is TRBJ1-1 and V is TRBV7-9, with TRBD1 as a possible D gene (6 bases). The CDR3 consists of 16 residues. In germline, CDR1 is SEHNR, CDR2 FQNEAQ (reference sequence). V gave up 4 bases and J gave up 0 bases, with 15 bases separating them. The DNA for the CDR3 is TGTGCCAGCAGCTCGCTTCAGGGGCTCATGAACACTGAAGCTTTCTTT. It yields the protein CASSSLQGLMNTEAFF.

This clonotype was picked up a small number of times. The chain links TRBV25-1 to TRBJ1-4, with unresolved D. CDR3 size: 17 residues. Germline V gives CDR1 MGHDK, CDR2 SYGVNS. Trimming stripped 1 base from V and 1 base from J, with 13 bases between. The CDR3 sequence: CASSELNSLITNEKLFF. CDR3 bases: TGTGCCAGCAGTGAATTAAACAGCCTTATAACTAATGAAAAACTGTTTTTT.

This clonotype was recorded at least ten times. This chain uses TRBV7-8 with TRBJ2-3; 9 nucleotides agree with TRBD2. Trimming at V came to 5 bases and at J to 0 bases, leaving 12 bases not matched to a gene. From germline, CDR1 is SGHVS and CDR2 FQNEAQ. CDR3 length equals 18 residues. The chain's CDR3 is CASSQGLARSTSTDTQYF. The CDR3 DNA reads TGTGCCAGCAGCCAGGGACTAGCCAGATCAACTAGCACAGATACGCAGTATTTT.

In its sample, this clonotype was seen a few times. For the CDR3, the DNA is TGTGCCAGCAGCTTCGGACAGGGGAGCCCTACTAACTATGGCTACACCTTC. Translated: CASSFGQGSPTNYGYTF. The V call is TRBV7-9, the J call TRBJ1-2; 9 bases map to TRBD1. The CDR3 runs to 17 residues. The germline CDR1 and CDR2 sequences are SEHNR and FQNEAQ (reference sequence). V trimming: 3 bases; J trimming: 0 bases; junction bases outside the gene matches: 8.

The CDR3 DNA follows: TGTGCCACCCGATCTGGGGGATATGGCTACACCTTC. Translation: CATRSGGYGYTF. The rearrangement joins TRBV19 to TRBJ1-2, with TRBD1 as a possible D gene (5 bases). The germline V gene encodes CDR1 LNHDA and CDR2 SQIVND (reference sequence). This CDR3 region has 12 residues. Deletions cut 10 bases from V and 5 bases from J, with 14 bases between. Filled out from reference TRBV19 and TRBJ1-2, the complete variable domain reads DGGITQSPKYLFRKEGQNVTLSCEQNLNHDAMYWYRQDPGQGLRLIYYSQIVNDFQKGDIAEGYSVSREKKESFPLTVTSAQKNPTAFYLCATRSGGYGYTFGSGTRLTVV.

There are a few counts of this clonotype. The rearrangement links TRBV5-6 to TRBJ2-1, with 8 bases matching TRBD1. Germline assignment: CDR1 SGHDT and CDR2 YYEEEE. V lost 3 bases to trimming and J lost 12 bases; unmatched junction nucleotides: 5. The CDR3 contains 12 residues. The CDR3, as DNA: TGTGCCAGCAGCTATGGGACAGGCAGGCAGTTCTTC. This sequence encodes CASSYGTGRQFF.

This clonotype was counted many times. The rearrangement links TRBV2 to TRBJ2-1, with TRBD2 matching 13 bases. J gave up 13 bases and V 5 bases, and 8 bases lay outside the gene matches. CDR1 and CDR2 from the germline V gene are SNHLY and FYNNEI. This CDR3 spans 14 amino acids. CDR3 loop: CASSTRLAGGEQFF. In DNA form, the CDR3 reads TGTGCCAGCAGTACCCGACTAGCGGGGGGCGAACAGTTCTTC.

The genes are TRBV7-2 and TRBJ2-1; D is possibly TRBD2 (7 bases). The V gene lost 5 bases and the J gene lost 0 bases, with 20 bases spanning the gap. Looked up from germline, CDR1 is SGHTA and CDR2 is FQGNSA. The CDR3 consists of 18 residues. CDR3 residues: CASSAWTRGGSSYNEQFF. The CDR3 DNA is TGTGCCAGCAGCGCCTGGACTAGGGGGGGGAGCTCCTACAATGAGCAGTTCTTC.

This clonotype came up a few times. Here the CDR3 DNA reads TGTGCCAGCAGTTTTCAGGGGGTGGCTGGCTACACCTTC. Translating gives CASSFQGVAGYTF. The rearrangement joins TRBV28 to TRBJ1-2; 7 bases line up with TRBD1. CDR1 is MDHEN, CDR2 SYDVKM, per germline. Trimming cost V 3 bases and J 7 bases; bases outside gene matches: 5. This CDR3 is built from 13 residues.

This clonotype was observed many times. The V call is TRBV13, the J call TRBJ2-5, with D perhaps matching TRBD2 (5 bases). The CDR3 runs to 16 residues. CDR1 PRHDT and CDR2 FYEKMQ come from the germline V gene (reference sequence). Trimming stripped 4 bases from V and 2 bases from J, with 17 bases between. Here the CDR3 reads CASSSAFEGIQETQYF. CDR3 sequence (DNA): TGTGCCAGCAGCTCCGCCTTCGAGGGAATTCAAGAGACCCAGTACTTC.

This clonotype has only a few counts. This sequence joins TRBV6-5 and TRBJ2-2; a weak D match, TRBD2 (6 bases). The CDR3 has 14 residues. In germline, CDR1 is MNHEY, CDR2 SVGAGI. With 6 bases removed from V and 5 bases from J, the gap between germline ends came to 13 bases. The CDR3 spells CASSSYRGTGELFF. The DNA of the CDR3 is TGTGCCAGCAGCTCTTACCGGGGGACCGGGGAGCTGTTTTTT.